This T cell receptor (beta chain) is drawn from a study of T cell changes during pregnancy in multiple sclerosis. This table comes from immunoSEQ multiplex PCR, and its TCRdb copy is limited to in-frame clones, with some not included. The top ten clones hold around 1.2% of a sample with 35,000 to 45,000 clones, around nine tenths of them seen once. Material: peripheral blood, obtained before pregnancy. The TCR comes from a female donor with multiple sclerosis, enrolled in a pregnancy study.

The CDR3 coding sequence is TGTGCCAGCAGCTTAAGCGGGAGGGCCTTGAACGAGCAGTACTTC. It codes for CASSLSGRALNEQYF. The rearrangement uses TRBV11-2 and TRBJ2-7; 10 nucleotides agree with TRBD2. V lost 2 bases, J lost 5 bases, and 6 bases stayed unmatched. This CDR3 contains 15 residues. CDR1 SGHAT and CDR2 FQNNGV come from the germline V gene. The full variable domain, in which reference TRBV11-2 and TRBJ2-7 provide the parts outside the CDR3, is EAGVAQSPRYKIIEKRQSVAFWCNPISGHATLYWYQQILGQGPKLLIQFQNNGVVDDSQLPKDRFSAERLKGVDSTLKIQPAKLEDSAVYLCASSLSGRALNEQYFGPGTRLTVT.